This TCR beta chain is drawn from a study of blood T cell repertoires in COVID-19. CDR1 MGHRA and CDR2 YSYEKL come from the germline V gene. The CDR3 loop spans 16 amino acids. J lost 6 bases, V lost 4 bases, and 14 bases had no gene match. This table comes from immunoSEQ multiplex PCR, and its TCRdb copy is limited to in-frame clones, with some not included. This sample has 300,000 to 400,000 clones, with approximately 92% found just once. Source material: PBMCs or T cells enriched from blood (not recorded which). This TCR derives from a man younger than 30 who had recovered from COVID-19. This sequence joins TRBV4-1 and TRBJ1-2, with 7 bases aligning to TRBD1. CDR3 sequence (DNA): TGCGCCAGCAGCCTAAGGACAGGCCTCGACCTGGATGGCTACACCTTC. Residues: CASSLRTGLDLDGYTF.